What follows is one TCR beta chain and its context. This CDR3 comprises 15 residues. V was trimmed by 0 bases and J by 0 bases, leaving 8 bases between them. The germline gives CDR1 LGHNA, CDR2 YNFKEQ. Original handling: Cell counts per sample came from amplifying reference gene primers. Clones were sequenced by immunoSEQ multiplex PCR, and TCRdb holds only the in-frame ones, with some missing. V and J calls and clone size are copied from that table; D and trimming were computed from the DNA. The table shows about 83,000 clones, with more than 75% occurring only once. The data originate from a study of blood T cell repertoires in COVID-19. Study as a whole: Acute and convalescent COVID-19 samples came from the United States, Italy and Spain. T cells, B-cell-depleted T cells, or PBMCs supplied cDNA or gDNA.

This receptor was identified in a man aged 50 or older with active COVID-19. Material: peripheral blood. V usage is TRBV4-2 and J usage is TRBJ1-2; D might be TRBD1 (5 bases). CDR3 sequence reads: CASSQDRGTNYGYTF. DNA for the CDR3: TGTGCCAGCAGCCAAGATCGGGGGACTAACTATGGCTACACCTTC.